The rows below give T cell receptor beta chains drawn from one sample of a study of cytomegalovirus exposure and HLA in healthy donors. This table comes from immunoSEQ multiplex PCR, and its TCRdb copy is limited to in-frame clones, with some not included. This table holds approximately 160,000 clones, about four fifths found once. Sequences were obtained from PBMCs. These receptors were obtained from a man aged 25-45 years in good health and CMV-seropositive. CDR3s include the opening cysteine and the closing phenylalanine or tryptophan. Each record gives: D gene, J gene, V gene, clone size, CDR3 protein, CDR3 DNA. The D gene is left open where the match is weak. The size field is filled for only some rows; it gives once, few, many or a size class.

D gene: NA; J gene: TRBJ2-7; V gene: TRBV10-1; clone size: NA; CDR3 protein: CASSEYGQPYEQYF; CDR3 DNA: TGCGCCAGCAGTGAATACGGACAGCCCTACGAGCAGTACTTC
D gene: TRBD1; J gene: TRBJ2-7; V gene: TRBV9; clone size: NA; CDR3 protein: CASSLSNRGPYEQYF; CDR3 DNA: TGTGCCAGCAGCCTGTCCAACAGGGGGCCCTACGAGCAGTACTTC
D gene: NA; J gene: TRBJ1-4; V gene: TRBV14; clone size: NA; CDR3 protein: CASSQVPFPRDINEKLFF; CDR3 DNA: TGTGCCAGCAGCCAAGTCCCATTCCCCCGGGACATAAATGAAAAACTGTTTTTT
D gene: TRBD2; J gene: TRBJ2-7; V gene: TRBV9; clone size: NA; CDR3 protein: CASIPAWASGRYEQYF; CDR3 DNA: TGTGCCAGCATACCTGCGTGGGCTAGCGGCCGCTACGAGCAGTACTTC
D gene: NA; J gene: TRBJ1-1; V gene: TRBV30; clone size: NA; CDR3 protein: CAWSQQGSQAFF; CDR3 DNA: TGTGCCTGGAGTCAACAGGGTTCTCAAGCTTTCTTT
D gene: NA; J gene: TRBJ1-4; V gene: TRBV5-1; clone size: NA; CDR3 protein: CASSNTGGDEKLFF; CDR3 DNA: TGCGCCAGCAGCAACACCGGAGGAGACGAAAAACTGTTTTTT
D gene: TRBD1; J gene: TRBJ1-4; V gene: TRBV5-8; clone size: NA; CDR3 protein: CASNLDRGLEKLFF; CDR3 DNA: TGTGCCAGCAATTTGGACAGGGGGCTAGAAAAACTGTTTTTT
D gene: TRBD1; J gene: TRBJ2-5; V gene: TRBV7-8; clone size: NA; CDR3 protein: CASSLTPRDREQETQYF; CDR3 DNA: TGTGCCAGCAGCTTAACCCCCCGGGACAGAGAACAAGAGACCCAGTACTTC
D gene: NA; J gene: TRBJ1-1; V gene: TRBV6-5; clone size: once; CDR3 protein: CASRRDTEAFF; CDR3 DNA: TGTGCCAGCAGAAGAGACACTGAAGCTTTCTTT
D gene: TRBD1; J gene: TRBJ1-2; V gene: TRBV11-3; clone size: NA; CDR3 protein: CASSSQGGGYTF; CDR3 DNA: TGTGCCAGCAGCTCCCAGGGGGGCGGCTACACCTTC
D gene: NA; J gene: TRBJ1-4; V gene: TRBV4-2; clone size: NA; CDR3 protein: CASSQGDRNEKLFF; CDR3 DNA: TGTGCCAGCAGCCAAGGTGATAGAAATGAAAAACTGTTTTTT
D gene: NA; J gene: TRBJ1-5; V gene: TRBV5-5; clone size: NA; CDR3 protein: CASSLLGDSNQPQHF; CDR3 DNA: TGTGCCAGCAGCTTGCTAGGGGATAGCAATCAGCCCCAGCATTTT
D gene: TRBD1; J gene: TRBJ2-7; V gene: TRBV6-1; clone size: NA; CDR3 protein: CASSEDSGGGSYEQYF; CDR3 DNA: TGTGCCAGCAGTGAAGATTCAGGGGGCGGGTCCTACGAGCAGTACTTC
D gene: NA; J gene: TRBJ1-1; V gene: TRBV7-9; clone size: few; CDR3 protein: CASTNGINTEAFF; CDR3 DNA: TGTGCCAGCACCAACGGGATCAACACTGAAGCTTTCTTT
D gene: TRBD2; J gene: TRBJ2-5; V gene: TRBV12-5; clone size: NA; CDR3 protein: CASGSEIGREVMETQYF; CDR3 DNA: TGTGCTAGTGGTTCCGAGATCGGGCGGGAGGTCATGGAAACCCAGTACTTC
D gene: NA; J gene: TRBJ1-4; V gene: TRBV6-1; clone size: NA; CDR3 protein: CASSSDPRDNEKLFF; CDR3 DNA: TGTGCCAGCAGCTCTGACCCCCGGGATAATGAAAAACTGTTTTTT
D gene: NA; J gene: TRBJ1-4; V gene: TRBV29-1; clone size: NA; CDR3 protein: CSVVRPGMGEKLFF; CDR3 DNA: TGCAGCGTTGTGCGGCCGGGGATGGGTGAAAAACTGTTTTTT
D gene: TRBD2; J gene: TRBJ2-5; V gene: TRBV7-8; clone size: NA; CDR3 protein: CASSFNSGQETQYF; CDR3 DNA: TGTGCCAGCAGCTTCAATAGCGGGCAAGAGACCCAGTACTTC
D gene: TRBD1; J gene: TRBJ1-5; V gene: TRBV13; clone size: NA; CDR3 protein: CASSLSGGNQPQHF; CDR3 DNA: TGTGCCAGCAGCTTATCAGGGGGAAATCAGCCCCAGCATTTT
D gene: TRBD2; J gene: TRBJ2-7; V gene: TRBV7-2; clone size: NA; CDR3 protein: CASSPVPGTSFYEQYF; CDR3 DNA: TGTGCCAGCAGCCCCGTCCCCGGGACTAGCTTCTACGAGCAGTACTTC
D gene: TRBD1; J gene: TRBJ1-5; V gene: TRBV15; clone size: NA; CDR3 protein: CATSRGDRGFVQPQHF; CDR3 DNA: TGTGCCACCAGCAGGGGGGACAGGGGGTTTGTTCAGCCCCAGCATTTT
D gene: NA; J gene: TRBJ1-4; V gene: TRBV6-5; clone size: NA; CDR3 protein: CASSSPSLSTNEKLFF; CDR3 DNA: TGTGCCAGCAGTTCCCCGAGCCTTTCAACTAATGAAAAGCTGTTTTTT
D gene: NA; J gene: TRBJ2-2; V gene: TRBV19; clone size: NA; CDR3 protein: CASSPKTNTGELFF; CDR3 DNA: TGTGCCAGTAGCCCTAAAACGAACACCGGGGAGCTGTTTTTT
D gene: NA; J gene: TRBJ1-1; V gene: TRBV2; clone size: NA; CDR3 protein: CASRELGVGSTEAFF; CDR3 DNA: TGTGCCAGCAGAGAACTAGGGGTCGGTAGCACTGAAGCTTTCTTT
D gene: TRBD1; J gene: TRBJ1-2; V gene: TRBV19; clone size: NA; CDR3 protein: CASSIGADRANYGYTF; CDR3 DNA: TGTGCCAGTAGTATTGGTGCGGACAGGGCGAATTATGGCTACACCTTC
D gene: NA; J gene: TRBJ2-1; V gene: TRBV5-1; clone size: NA; CDR3 protein: CASSLGLRPLNEQFF; CDR3 DNA: TGCGCCAGCAGCTTAGGACTAAGGCCCCTCAATGAGCAGTTCTTC
D gene: NA; J gene: TRBJ1-1; V gene: TRBV4-2; clone size: NA; CDR3 protein: CASSQDEGGGTNTEAFF; CDR3 DNA: TGTGCCAGCAGCCAAGATGAGGGAGGAGGGACGAACACTGAAGCTTTCTTT
D gene: NA; J gene: TRBJ2-7; V gene: TRBV5-4; clone size: NA; CDR3 protein: CASSTNRDPYEQYF; CDR3 DNA: TGTGCCAGCAGCACCAACAGGGACCCCTACGAGCAGTACTTC
D gene: NA; J gene: TRBJ1-4; V gene: TRBV6-5; clone size: few; CDR3 protein: CASSWRGGNEKLFF; CDR3 DNA: TGTGCCAGCAGTTGGAGGGGGGGCAATGAAAAACTGTTTTTT
D gene: NA; J gene: TRBJ2-7; V gene: TRBV10-1; clone size: NA; CDR3 protein: CARQGGRDQYEQYF; CDR3 DNA: TGCGCCAGACAGGGGGGGCGGGACCAATACGAGCAGTACTTC
D gene: TRBD1; J gene: TRBJ2-1; V gene: TRBV19; clone size: NA; CDR3 protein: CASRQGARYNEQFF; CDR3 DNA: TGTGCCAGCCGACAGGGGGCAAGATACAATGAGCAGTTCTTC
D gene: TRBD2; J gene: TRBJ2-5; V gene: TRBV7-2; clone size: once; CDR3 protein: CASSLTSGSYLKETQYF; CDR3 DNA: TGTGCCAGCAGCTTGACTAGCGGGAGCTACTTGAAGGAGACCCAGTACTTC
D gene: TRBD1; J gene: TRBJ1-2; V gene: TRBV13; clone size: NA; CDR3 protein: CASSTLTGESGYTF; CDR3 DNA: TGTGCCAGCAGCACACTGACAGGGGAGAGTGGCTACACCTTC
D gene: NA; J gene: TRBJ2-5; V gene: TRBV6-6; clone size: NA; CDR3 protein: CASSYSGQSLGETQYF; CDR3 DNA: TGTGCCAGCAGTTACTCCGGACAGTCCCTGGGAGAGACCCAGTACTTC
D gene: TRBD2; J gene: TRBJ2-2; V gene: TRBV5-5; clone size: few; CDR3 protein: CASSLFGGADTGELFF; CDR3 DNA: TGTGCCAGCAGCTTGTTCGGGGGGGCGGACACCGGGGAGCTGTTTTTT
D gene: TRBD2; J gene: TRBJ2-1; V gene: TRBV7-2; clone size: NA; CDR3 protein: CASSLSGGPFNEQFF; CDR3 DNA: TGTGCCAGCAGCCTCAGCGGGGGCCCCTTCAATGAGCAGTTCTTC
D gene: NA; J gene: TRBJ2-5; V gene: TRBV5-6; clone size: NA; CDR3 protein: CASSPRGYQETQYF; CDR3 DNA: TGTGCCAGCAGCCCGAGAGGGTACCAAGAGACCCAGTACTTC
D gene: TRBD2; J gene: TRBJ2-7; V gene: TRBV7-8; clone size: few; CDR3 protein: CASSGRTSGRLSPSYEQYF; CDR3 DNA: TGTGCCAGCAGCGGGCGGACTAGCGGGAGGCTCTCCCCTTCCTACGAGCAGTACTTC